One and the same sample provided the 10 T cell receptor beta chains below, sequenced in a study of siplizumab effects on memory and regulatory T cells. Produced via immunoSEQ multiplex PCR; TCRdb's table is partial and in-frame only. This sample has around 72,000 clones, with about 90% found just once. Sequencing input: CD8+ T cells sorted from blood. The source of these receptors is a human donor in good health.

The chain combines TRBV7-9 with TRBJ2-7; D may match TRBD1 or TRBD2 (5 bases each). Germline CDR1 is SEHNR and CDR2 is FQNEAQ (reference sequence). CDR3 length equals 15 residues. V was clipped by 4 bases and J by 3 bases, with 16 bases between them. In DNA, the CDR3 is TGTGCCAGCAGCTATCCGGACGAGGGGCGCTACGAGCAGTACTTC. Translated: CASSYPDEGRYEQYF.

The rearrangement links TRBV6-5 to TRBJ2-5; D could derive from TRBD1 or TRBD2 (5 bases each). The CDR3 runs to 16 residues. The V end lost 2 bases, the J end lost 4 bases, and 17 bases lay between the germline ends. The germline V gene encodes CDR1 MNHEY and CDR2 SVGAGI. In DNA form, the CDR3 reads TGTGCCAGCAGTTACATAACCTTGGGGGACCCAGAGACCCAGTACTTC. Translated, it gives CASSYITLGDPETQYF.

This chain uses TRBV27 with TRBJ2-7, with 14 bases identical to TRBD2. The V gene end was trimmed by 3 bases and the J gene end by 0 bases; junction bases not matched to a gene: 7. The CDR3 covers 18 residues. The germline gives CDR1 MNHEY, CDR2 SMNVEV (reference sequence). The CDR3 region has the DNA TGTGCCAGCAGTTTTGGACTAGCGGGAGGACCTAGCTCCTACGAGCAGTACTTC. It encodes CASSFGLAGGPSSYEQYF.

The CDR3 DNA reads TGCGCCAGCAGCCAAGAATCAATGCGACTAGCGGCTAATGAGCAGTTCTTC. Translated, it gives CASSQESMRLAANEQFF. The rearrangement joins TRBV4-1 to TRBJ2-1; 9 nucleotides align to TRBD2. Per germline, CDR1 MGHRA and CDR2 YSYEKL. J lost 7 bases, V lost 0 bases, and 10 bases had no gene match. There are 17 residues in the CDR3.

The CDR3: CASSLTPGSGLTYGYTF. The CDR3 nucleotides are TGCGCCAGCAGCCTTACACCGGGGTCCGGCCTAACTTATGGCTACACCTTC. The J gene is TRBJ1-2, the V gene TRBV4-1; D not resolved. From germline, CDR1 is MGHRA and CDR2 YSYEKL. V was clipped by 4 bases and J by 5 bases, with 23 bases between them. The CDR3 extends over 17 amino acids.

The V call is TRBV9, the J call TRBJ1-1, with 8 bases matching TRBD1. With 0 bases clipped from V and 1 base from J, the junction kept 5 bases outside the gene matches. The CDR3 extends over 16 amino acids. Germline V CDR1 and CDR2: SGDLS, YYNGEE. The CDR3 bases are TGTGCCAGCAGCGTAGTCCCAGGGGGCAGGAACACTGAAGCTTTCTTT. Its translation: CASSVVPGGRNTEAFF.

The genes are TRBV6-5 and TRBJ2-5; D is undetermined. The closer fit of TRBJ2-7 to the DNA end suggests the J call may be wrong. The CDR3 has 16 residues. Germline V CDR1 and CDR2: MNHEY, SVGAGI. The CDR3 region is CASSYYIGKAIYEQYF. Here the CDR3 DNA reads TGTGCCAGCAGTTACTACATTGGGAAGGCTATCTACGAGCAGTACTTC.

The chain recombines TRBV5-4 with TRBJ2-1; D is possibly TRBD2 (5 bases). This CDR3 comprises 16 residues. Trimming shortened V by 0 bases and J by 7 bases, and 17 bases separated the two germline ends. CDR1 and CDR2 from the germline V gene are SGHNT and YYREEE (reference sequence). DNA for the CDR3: TGTGCCAGCAGCTTGGCCTTCCTTGGACTTAATAATGAGCAGTTCTTC. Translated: CASSLAFLGLNNEQFF.

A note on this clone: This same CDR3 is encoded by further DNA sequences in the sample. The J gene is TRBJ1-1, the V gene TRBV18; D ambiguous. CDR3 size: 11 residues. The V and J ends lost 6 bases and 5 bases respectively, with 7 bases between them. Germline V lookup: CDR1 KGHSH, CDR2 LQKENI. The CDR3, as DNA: TGTGCCAGCTCCCCGGGTACTGAAGCTTTCTTT. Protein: CASSPGTEAFF.

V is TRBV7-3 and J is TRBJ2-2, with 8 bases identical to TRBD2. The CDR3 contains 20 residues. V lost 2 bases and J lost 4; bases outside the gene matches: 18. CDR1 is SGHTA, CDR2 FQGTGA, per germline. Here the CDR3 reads CASSLELNPSGRVFTGELFF. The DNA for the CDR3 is TGTGCCAGCAGCTTAGAGTTGAATCCTAGCGGGCGAGTTTTCACCGGGGAGCTGTTTTTT.